A selection of T cell receptor beta chains follows, all from one sample in a study of CD8+ T cells in alopecia areata. Method: immunoSEQ multiplex PCR; TCRdb's copy keeps in-frame clones and lacks some. The sample carries a few hundred thousand clones, roughly 69% recorded once. This sample comprised CD4+ T cells sorted from blood, obtained at week 0. All receptors come from a human donor with alopecia areata. CDR3s include the opening cysteine and the closing phenylalanine or tryptophan. D genes are given only for firm matches. Clone size appears in some rows only: once, few, many, or a class for an expanded clone.

TRBV19	13	.	TRBD1	TRBJ2-5	CASIGGRQETQYF	TGTGCCAGTATAGGGGGCAGACAAGAGACCCAGTACTTC
TRBV30	13	once	TRBD1	TRBJ1-5	CAWAGTDNQPQHF	TGTGCCTGGGCCGGGACAGACAATCAGCCCCAGCATTTT
TRBV2	14	once	.	TRBJ2-5	CASSPGKVQETQYF	TGTGCCAGCAGTCCCGGAAAGGTCCAAGAGACCCAGTACTTC
TRBV29-1	10	few	.	TRBJ1-1	CSGRNTEAFF	TGCAGTGGGCGGAACACTGAAGCTTTCTTT
TRBV15	15	.	TRBD1	TRBJ1-1	CATSRVGQANTEAFF	TGTGCCACCAGCAGGGTGGGACAGGCGAACACTGAAGCTTTCTTT
TRBV20-1	11	.	.	TRBJ2-1	CSAQGHNEQFF	TGCAGTGCCCAAGGACACAATGAGCAGTTCTTC
TRBV5-1	13	.	.	TRBJ2-5	CASSFGREETQYF	TGCGCCAGCAGCTTTGGCCGGGAGGAGACCCAGTACTTC
TRBV30	14	.	TRBD1	TRBJ1-3	CALRQGIAGNTIYF	TGTGCCTTACGACAGGGGATAGCTGGAAACACCATATATTTT
TRBV7-2	14	few	TRBD1	TRBJ1-3	CASGDRAPGNTIYF	TGTGCCAGTGGTGACAGGGCGCCTGGAAACACCATATATTTT
TRBV5-1	14	once	.	TRBJ1-1	CASSSGRDDTEAFF	TGCGCCAGCAGCTCAGGGAGGGACGACACTGAAGCTTTCTTT
TRBV7-2	13	.	TRBD1	TRBJ2-5	CASRWTGAETQYF	TGTGCCAGCAGATGGACAGGGGCAGAGACCCAGTACTTC
TRBV6-1	16	.	.	TRBJ1-2	CASSEALGQRFYGYTF	TGTGCCAGCAGTGAAGCGCTCGGACAGCGGTTCTATGGCTACACCTTC
TRBV30	12	.	.	TRBJ2-3	CAWSVGIDTQYF	TGTGCCTGGTCCGTTGGGATAGATACGCAGTATTTT
TRBV29-1	14	.	.	TRBJ1-5	CSVCFPGLKQPQHF	TGCAGCGTCTGCTTTCCAGGGTTGAAGCAGCCCCAGCATTTT
TRBV5-5	15	few	.	TRBJ2-1	CASSLAPRDVNEQFF	TGTGCCAGCAGCTTGGCTCCCCGGGACGTAAATGAGCAGTTCTTC
TRBV2	12	.	.	TRBJ1-2	CASSEQAYGYTF	TGTGCCAGCAGTGAACAGGCCTATGGCTACACCTTC
TRBV29-1	11	.	.	TRBJ1-1	CSGGIVGEAFF	TGCTCCGGGGGTATAGTGGGTGAAGCTTTCTTT
TRBV6-5	15	.	.	TRBJ2-6	CASKLGLPGANVLTF	TGTGCCAGCAAACTTGGTCTGCCTGGGGCCAACGTCCTGACTTTC
TRBV30	12	.	.	TRBJ1-3	CAWRLSGNTIYF	TGTGCCTGGCGACTTTCTGGAAACACCATATATTTT
TRBV6-1	16	.	.	TRBJ1-2	CASSEGAAPAGYGYTF	TGTGCCAGCAGTGAAGGTGCGGCTCCCGCGGGGTATGGCTACACCTTC
TRBV29-1	11	few	.	TRBJ1-1	CSGQENTEAFF	TGCAGCGGACAGGAAAACACTGAAGCTTTCTTT
TRBV10-3	13	.	TRBD1	TRBJ1-2	CAISERDRDGYTF	TGTGCCATCAGTGAAAGGGACAGGGATGGCTACACCTTC
TRBV29-1	12	.	TRBD1	TRBJ2-3	CSVGQGPDTQYF	TGCAGCGTTGGACAGGGCCCAGATACGCAGTATTTT
TRBV10-3	12	few	TRBD1	TRBJ2-7	CAIGTGTYEQYF	TGTGCCATCGGGACAGGGACCTACGAGCAGTACTTC
TRBV30	12	.	.	TRBJ1-1	CAWSVRGHEAFF	TGTGCCTGGAGTGTTCGGGGGCATGAAGCTTTCTTT
TRBV9	14	.	TRBD1	TRBJ2-5	CASSVQGDRSAQYF	TGTGCCAGCAGCGTGCAGGGGGACCGGTCCGCCCAGTACTTC
TRBV30	13	.	.	TRBJ1-2	CAWSVRIGYGYTF	TGTGCCTGGAGTGTTCGTATAGGATATGGCTACACCTTC
TRBV5-1	16	.	TRBD1	TRBJ2-1	CASSWAGTGSYNEQFF	TGCGCCAGCAGCTGGGCAGGGACAGGCTCCTACAATGAGCAGTTCTTC
TRBV30	12	once	.	TRBJ1-1	CAWSPVGTEAFF	TGTGCCTGGAGTCCAGTGGGGACTGAAGCTTTCTTT
TRBV5-1	14	.	.	TRBJ2-3	CASSAADNTDTQYF	TGCGCCAGCAGCGCTGCGGACAACACAGATACGCAGTATTTT
TRBV29-1	11	few	.	TRBJ1-4	CSVERSEKLFF	TGCAGCGTTGAGAGGAGTGAAAAACTGTTTTTT
TRBV10-3	13	.	.	TRBJ1-5	CAISSDRDQPQHF	TGTGCCATCAGTTCCGACAGAGATCAGCCCCAGCATTTT
TRBV25-1	14	.	.	TRBJ1-6	CASQEGWKDSPLHF	TGTGCCAGCCAGGAAGGCTGGAAGGATTCACCCCTCCACTTT
TRBV5-1	15	.	.	TRBJ1-4	CASSYQGSKNEKLFF	TGCGCCAGCAGCTACCAGGGATCTAAGAATGAAAAACTGTTTTTT
TRBV18	13	.	TRBD1	TRBJ2-5	CASSQGAQETQYF	TGTGCCAGCTCACAGGGGGCTCAAGAGACCCAGTACTTC
TRBV10-3	12	few	.	TRBJ2-1	CAISESLGEQFF	TGTGCCATCAGTGAGTCCCTTGGTGAGCAGTTCTTC
TRBV10-3	13	.	.	TRBJ2-2	CAVAGAYTGELFF	TGTGCCGTCGCGGGGGCCTACACCGGGGAGCTGTTTTTT
TRBV30	14	.	TRBD1	TRBJ2-5	CAWNGQVGGETQYF	TGTGCCTGGAACGGACAGGTTGGGGGAGAGACCCAGTACTTC
TRBV30	11	.	.	TRBJ2-4	CAWSVRDIQYF	TGTGCCTGGAGTGTAAGGGACATTCAGTACTTC
TRBV29-1	14	once	.	TRBJ2-5	CSATSGGSGETQYF	TGCAGCGCCACTTCGGGCGGATCGGGGGAGACCCAGTACTTC
TRBV15	14	.	.	TRBJ1-2	CATSRAEPGYGYTF	TGTGCCACCAGCAGAGCCGAACCCGGCTATGGCTACACCTTC
TRBV30	13	.	.	TRBJ1-3	CASQGVSGNTIYF	TGTGCCTCGCAAGGGGTCTCTGGAAACACCATATATTTT
TRBV29-1	12	.	.	TRBJ2-5	CSVGQRTETQYF	TGCAGCGTTGGGCAGAGGACAGAGACCCAGTACTTC
TRBV30	12	.	.	TRBJ2-5	CAWNAYQETQYF	TGTGCCTGGAATGCGTACCAAGAGACCCAGTACTTC
TRBV4-2	16	.	.	TRBJ1-1	CASSQDRIRLNTEAFF	TGTGCCAGCAGCCAAGATAGGATACGGCTGAACACTGAAGCTTTCTTT
TRBV29-1	13	.	.	TRBJ1-5	CSVLTGANQPQHF	TGCAGCGTCTTAACAGGAGCCAATCAGCCCCAGCATTTT
TRBV5-1	13	.	TRBD2	TRBJ2-1	CASSLETSGEQFF	TGCGCCAGCAGCTTGGAGACTAGCGGTGAGCAGTTCTTC
TRBV30	13	.	.	TRBJ2-2	CAWSGRASGELFF	TGTGCCTGGAGTGGCAGAGCCTCCGGGGAGCTGTTTTTT
TRBV29-1	15	.	.	TRBJ1-1	CSVKTWVRVNTEAFF	TGCAGCGTTAAGACCTGGGTTCGGGTGAACACTGAAGCTTTCTTT
TRBV27	12	.	.	TRBJ1-2	CASSSLGYGYTF	TGTGCCAGCAGTTCATTGGGCTATGGCTACACCTTC
TRBV9	16	.	TRBD1	TRBJ1-2	CASSGPLTGLDYGYTF	TGTGCCAGCAGCGGACCCTTGACAGGGCTCGACTATGGCTACACCTTC
TRBV4-1	16	.	.	TRBJ2-5	CASSQFAPANKETQYF	TGCGCCAGCAGCCAATTCGCCCCTGCCAACAAAGAGACCCAGTACTTC
TRBV9	14	.	.	TRBJ2-7	CASSVGGTPLEQYF	TGTGCCAGCAGCGTGGGGGGAACCCCTCTCGAGCAGTACTTC
TRBV5-6	16	.	TRBD1	TRBJ1-6	CASSLWPGQYNSPLHF	TGTGCCAGCAGCTTATGGCCGGGACAGTATAATTCACCCCTCCACTTT
TRBV27	16	few	TRBD2	TRBJ2-3	CASSPLRGGQLDTQYF	TGTGCCAGCAGTCCTCTACGGGGGGGCCAGTTAGATACGCAGTATTTT